The sequence of this T cell receptor (beta chain) was determined in a study of naive and memory T cell subsets. CMV status came from CD4+ T cell IFNgamma after overnight CMV lysate stimulation of fresh PBMCs. This CDR3 is 13 amino acids long. Germline CDR1 is SGHAT and CDR2 is FQNNGV. Trimming took off 7 bases at V and 4 bases at J, with 10 bases between the two ends. General study points: Expression changes during T cell differentiation may affect RNA-based TCR counts. Over 95% of naive TCR sequences appeared only once after error correction, unlike memory subsets.

This clonotype was seen many times. Its specificity is not known. An equimolar mix of two oligonucleotides served as the beta constant-region primer for TRBC1 and TRBC2. Ligation attached a single-stranded oligonucleotide with a 12-nucleotide UMI and the SP2 primer to the cDNA 3' end. TCRdb redid the calling of the UMI-ligation and nested PCR reads with MiXCR, one entry per CDR3 protein. The data contain 5,000 to 6,500 distinct CDR3 sequences, 6% to 8.5% of them singletons. This receptor was obtained from a human donor in good health. The sequenced sample was effector memory CD8+ T cells from blood. Sample subset: effector memory, CD45RA- CD27-. The rearrangement joins TRBV11-2 to TRBJ2-2, with D possibly TRBD2 on 5 matching bases. CDR3 residues: CASIQRGTGELFF. CDR3 in DNA: TGTGCCAGCATCCAACGGGGCACCGGGGAGCTGTTTTTT.